The 12 T cell receptor beta chains in this list originate from one sample, sequenced in a study of technical replicates of blood from several donors. Repertoires were generated with immunoSEQ multiplex PCR, while TCRdb's copy carries only in-frame clones and drops some. The profile shows 60,000 to 70,000 clones, 98% of them singletons. The specimen was T cells isolated from PBMCs. The receptors derive from a human donor in good health.

The chain recombines TRBV19 with TRBJ1-1; D call uncertain. Trimming cost V 5 bases and J 1 base, with 17 bases left between them. There are 16 residues in the CDR3. Germline V gives CDR1 LNHDA, CDR2 SQIVND (reference sequence). The chain's CDR3 is CASSADWVDSNTEAFF. In DNA form, the CDR3 reads TGTGCCAGTAGTGCCGATTGGGTAGACTCGAACACTGAAGCTTTCTTT.

The rearrangement uses TRBV6-6 and TRBJ2-7; weak D call: TRBD2 (5 bases). Germline assignment: CDR1 MNHNY and CDR2 SVGAGI (reference sequence). Trimming took 8 bases from V and 2 from J, leaving 10 bases between them. The CDR3 has 12 amino acids. The CDR3 loop reads CASAGLAYEQYF. In DNA form, the CDR3 reads TGTGCCAGCGCCGGACTTGCCTACGAGCAGTACTTC.

The chain recombines TRBV20-1 with TRBJ1-2, with D perhaps TRBD1 (5 bases). Trimming pared 6 bases from V and 3 bases from J, leaving 8 bases between. Germline V CDR1 and CDR2: DFQATT, SNEGSKA (reference sequence). This CDR3 has 11 residues. This CDR3 reads CSATVDYGYTF. As DNA, the CDR3 is TGCAGTGCGACAGTCGACTATGGCTACACCTTC.

This chain connects TRBV13 to TRBJ2-5, with 10 bases lining up with TRBD1. V trimming: 5 bases; J trimming: 5 bases; junction bases outside the gene matches: 5. The CDR3 totals 14 residues. Germline V gene sequence: CDR1 PRHDT, CDR2 FYEKMQ (reference sequence). CDR3 DNA sequence: TGTGCCAGCAGCGACAGGGGGCGCGCTGAGACCCAGTACTTC. As protein: CASSDRGRAETQYF.

The gene calls are TRBV15 and TRBJ2-7, with D possibly TRBD1 on 6 matching bases. V was cut by 3 bases and J by 3 bases, with 12 bases left in between. This CDR3 contains 14 residues. Germline lookup yields CDR1 LNHNV and CDR2 YYDKDF (reference sequence). CDR3 region: CATSSRDTIYEQYF. The CDR3 DNA sequence: TGTGCCACCAGCAGCCGGGACACAATCTACGAGCAGTACTTC. The whole variable domain, remainder taken from reference TRBV15 and TRBJ2-7, is DAMVIQNPRYQVTQFGKPVTLSCSQTLNHNVMYWYQQKSSQAPKLLFHYYDKDFNNEADTPDNFQSRRPNTSFCFLDIRSPGLGDTAMYLCATSSRDTIYEQYFGPGTRLTVT.

The chain is built from TRBV7-9 and TRBJ2-7, with 8 bases identical to TRBD1. CDR3 length: 13 amino acids. The germline V gene encodes CDR1 SEHNR and CDR2 FQNEAQ (reference sequence). The junction had 3 bases not matched to a gene; V was cut back by 5 bases and J by 3 bases. The CDR3 spells CASSTGQGYEQYF. As DNA, the CDR3 is TGTGCCAGCAGCACAGGACAGGGCTACGAGCAGTACTTC. Together with reference TRBV7-9 and TRBJ2-7, the CDR3 gives the full variable domain: DTGVSQNPRHKITKRGQNVTFRCDPISEHNRLYWYRQTLGQGPEFLTYFQNEAQLEKSRLLSDRFSAERPKGSFSTLEIQRTEQGDSAMYLCASSTGQGYEQYFGPGTRLTVT.

V gene TRBV29-1 combines with J gene TRBJ1-1; TRBD1 agrees at 7 bases. Per germline, CDR1 SQVTM and CDR2 ANQGSEA. V was pared by 3 bases and J by 1 base, with 2 bases of the junction left unmatched. The CDR3 length is 13 residues. As DNA, the CDR3 is TGCAGCGTTGATAGACAGGGGAACACTGAAGCTTTCTTT. Its protein is CSVDRQGNTEAFF.

The chain has TRBV11-2 and TRBJ2-1; 8 bases align to TRBD1. Trimming at V came to 5 bases and at J to 8 bases, leaving 8 bases not matched to a gene. CDR1 is SGHAT and CDR2 is FQNNGV in the germline V gene. The CDR3 extends over 14 amino acids. CDR3 loop: CASSVDRGPDEQFF. As DNA, the CDR3 is TGTGCCAGCAGCGTCGACAGGGGTCCGGATGAGCAGTTCTTC. Looking up the rest from reference TRBV11-2 and TRBJ2-1 gives the full variable domain: EAGVAQSPRYKIIEKRQSVAFWCNPISGHATLYWYQQILGQGPKLLIQFQNNGVVDDSQLPKDRFSAERLKGVDSTLKIQPAKLEDSAVYLCASSVDRGPDEQFFGPGTRLTVL.

This clone is a singleton in its sample. The rearrangement links TRBV7-9 to TRBJ1-4, with 7 bases aligning to TRBD1. The CDR3 has 17 residues. Germline-derived CDR1 and CDR2 are SEHNR and FQNEAQ (reference sequence). With V trimmed by 5 bases and J by 0 bases, 9 bases remained unmatched. The CDR3 coding sequence is TGTGCCAGCAGCCCTTGGACAGGCTCTGCAACTAATGAAAAACTGTTTTTT. Its translation: CASSPWTGSATNEKLFF.

CDR3 region: CASTYFQTGSEQYF. CDR3 sequence (DNA): TGTGCCAGCACCTATTTTCAAACAGGGAGCGAGCAGTACTTC. The rearrangement uses TRBV6-6 and TRBJ2-7, with TRBD1 as a possible D gene (6 bases). The germline V and J ends were trimmed by 7 bases and 6 bases, with 19 bases remaining between them. Germline V lookup: CDR1 MNHNY, CDR2 SVGAGI (reference sequence). There are 14 residues in the CDR3.

J is TRBJ1-1 and V is TRBV9; no definite D call. Germline CDR1 and CDR2: SGDLS and YYNGEE. V was clipped by 3 bases and J by 0 bases, with 6 bases between them. The CDR3 contains 13 residues. CDR3 coding DNA: TGTGCCAGCAGCGGCGGTCTGAACACTGAAGCTTTCTTT. Translating gives CASSGGLNTEAFF.

The rearrangement links TRBV30 to TRBJ1-1; TRBD1 matches 7 bases. Germline CDR1 and CDR2: GTSNPN and SVGIG (reference sequence). The V segment lost 3 bases and the J segment 5 bases; nucleotides outside the gene matches: 9. The CDR3 runs 14 residues. This CDR3 reads CAWRTGVGGTEAFF. The CDR3 nucleotides read TGTGCCTGGAGAACAGGGGTGGGCGGAACTGAAGCTTTCTTT.